This TCR beta chain was observed in a study of T cell changes during pregnancy in multiple sclerosis. The assay was immunoSEQ multiplex PCR, and TCRdb's table has in-frame clones only and misses some. Among more than 45,000 clones listed, 90% to 95% were seen once. Trimming took 7 bases from V and 0 from J, leaving 12 bases between them. There are 14 residues in the CDR3. From germline, CDR1 is SNHLY and CDR2 FYNNEI. The rearrangement uses TRBV2 and TRBJ1-1; D gene ambiguous. Source: CD4+ T cells from peripheral blood mononuclear cells, taken in the second trimester of pregnancy. This TCR came from a female donor with multiple sclerosis, enrolled in a pregnancy study. Here the CDR3 reads CASTPRTMNTEAFF. CDR3 DNA sequence: TGTGCCAGCACCCCCCGTACTATGAACACTGAAGCTTTCTTT.